Below are 8 T cell receptor beta chains sequenced from a single sample in a study of monozygotic twins with inflammatory bowel disease (dated by TCRdb to 2018 to 2020). The library was prepared using 5' RACE. Data came from an Illumina HiSeq 2500. The reads underwent TCRdb reprocessing, giving one record for each CDR3 protein sequence and no DNA. The sample's table lists a count of approximately 400,000 distinct CDR3 sequences. The biggest ten clones account for about 2.3% of the sample. Sequenced material: blood. Every receptor here comes from a human donor with ulcerative colitis or Crohn's disease, or a healthy co-twin of an affected twin (not recorded which).

The V and J genes are TRBV6-1 and TRBJ1-2. CDR1 is MNHNS, CDR2 SASEGT, per germline. This CDR3 has 13 amino acids. CDR3 protein: CATSDGFNYGYTF.

The rearrangement links TRBV5-1 to TRBJ1-3; lacking DNA, the TRBD1 call made by TCRdb goes unchecked. This CDR3 comprises 17 residues. Germline values: CDR1 SGHRS, CDR2 YFSETQ. The CDR3 reads CASSPGTGGAEGNTIYF.

The chain is built from TRBV7-2 and TRBJ1-4; TCRdb selects TRBD1, and the lack of DNA leaves this call unchecked. Germline loops: CDR1 SGHTA, CDR2 FQGNSA. CDR3 length equals 13 residues. CDR3: CASSSDGTEKLFF.

CDR3 region: CASSQGDRGRRGYTF. The V and J genes are TRBV4-2 and TRBJ1-2; the TRBD1 assignment by TCRdb is unverifiable without DNA. Germline CDR1 and CDR2: LGHNA and YNFKEQ. There are 15 residues in the CDR3.

The rearrangement uses TRBV7-6 and TRBJ1-4; TCRdb gives TRBD1 as the D gene, but with no DNA this cannot be confirmed. Germline CDR1 is SGHVS and CDR2 is FNYEAQ. The CDR3 sequence is 15 residues long. The CDR3 is CASSLWSQGLGKLFF.

The CDR3 is CASSFRGGRLDTQYF. The J gene is TRBJ2-3, the V gene TRBV7-9; the D call of TRBD2 rests on TCRdb alone, since no DNA is present to check it. In germline, CDR1 is SEHNR, CDR2 FQNEAQ (reference sequence). The CDR3 covers 15 residues. The variable domain in full, completed from reference TRBV7-9 and TRBJ2-3, reads DTGVSQNPRHKITKRGQNVTFRCDPISEHNRLYWYRQTLGQGPEFLTYFQNEAQLEKSRLLSDRFSAERPKGSFSTLEIQRTEQGDSAMYLCASSFRGGRLDTQYFGPGTRLTVL.

The chain employs TRBV11-1 and TRBJ2-3; TCRdb selects TRBD1, and the lack of DNA leaves this call unchecked. The CDR3 loop spans 18 amino acids. The germline gives CDR1 SGHAT, CDR2 FQDESV (reference sequence). CDR3: CASSPPARSGGSTDTQYF.

This chain links TRBV19 with TRBJ1-5. CDR1 is LNHDA, CDR2 SQIVND, per germline (reference sequence). This CDR3 has 14 amino acids. CDR3 amino acids: CASSISGGNQPQHF.